This TCR beta chain originates from a study of blood T cell repertoires in COVID-19. Study-level information: From the United States, Italy and Spain came samples of acute and convalescent COVID-19. Sample material is recorded as cDNA or gDNA derived from T cells, B-cell-depleted T cells, or PBMCs.

TCRdb's copy holds only in-frame clones and misses some; the assay was immunoSEQ multiplex PCR. The table shows 80,000 to 100,000 clones, with roughly 79% occurring only once. This CDR3 comprises 18 residues. J lost 2 bases, V lost 5 bases, and 13 bases had no gene match. CDR1 and CDR2 (germline): SGHVS, FNYEAQ. Input material: peripheral blood. The genes are TRBV7-6 and TRBJ2-1, with 9 nucleotides matching TRBD2. This TCR was sampled from a human donor in a cohort sampled during active COVID-19. Written as DNA, the CDR3 is TGTGCCAGCAGCGCCCCGGGACTAGCTGGAGGGGCCTACAATGAGCAGTTCTTC. It encodes CASSAPGLAGGAYNEQFF.